What follows describes a single TCR beta chain. Its antigen is not identified. The data are from a study of cytomegalovirus exposure and HLA in healthy donors. General study results and limits: Reportedly, diagnosis of cytomegalovirus status by the classifier showed high specificity and sensitivity.

It was with 60 Vbeta and 13 Jbeta primers that the PCR ran. As handled by the study authors: Later, an analysis found 65 million to 85 million unique TCR beta chains, and some 10 million of these were shared. TCRdb's copy holds only in-frame clones and misses some; the assay was immunoSEQ multiplex PCR. D and trimming come from the DNA, and the V and J calls and clone size come from that table. The data show 35,000 to 45,000 clones, and the top ten clones hold over 5.5%. The V gene's germline CDR1 is MGHRA and CDR2 YSYEKL. The CDR3 totals 17 residues. The ends lost 2 bases at V and 4 bases at J; junction bases unmatched: 6.

The chain couples TRBV4-1 to TRBJ2-5; 14 bases align to TRBD2. This sequence was found in a human donor in good health. The sample was PBMCs. DNA for the CDR3: TGCGCCAGCAGCCAAAACCACGGGACTAGCGGGGGAGAGACCCAGTACTTC. It translates to CASSQNHGTSGGETQYF.